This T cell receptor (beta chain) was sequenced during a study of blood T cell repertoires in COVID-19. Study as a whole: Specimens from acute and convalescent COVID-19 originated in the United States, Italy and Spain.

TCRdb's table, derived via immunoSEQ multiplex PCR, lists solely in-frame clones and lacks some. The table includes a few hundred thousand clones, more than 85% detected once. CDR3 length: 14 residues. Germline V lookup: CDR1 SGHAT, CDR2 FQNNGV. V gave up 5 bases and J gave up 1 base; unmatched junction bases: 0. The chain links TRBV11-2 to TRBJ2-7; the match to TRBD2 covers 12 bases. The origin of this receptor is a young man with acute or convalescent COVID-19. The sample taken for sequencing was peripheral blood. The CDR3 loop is CASSGLAGSYEQYF. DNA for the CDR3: TGTGCCAGCAGCGGACTAGCGGGATCCTACGAGCAGTACTTC.